These T cell receptor beta chains were read from a single sample in a study of T cells after posttransplantation cyclophosphamide. Only in-frame clones appear in the TCRdb table, and some are missing; sequencing was by immunoSEQ multiplex PCR. The table records tens of thousands of clones without singletons, the ten largest covering about 4.3%. The sample was PBMCs. The receptors stem from a woman between 25 and 40 years old in good health and a related stem cell transplant donor. Both conserved end residues are part of each CDR3. The D gene is left open where the match is weak. Clone size is stated in some rows and not others, as once, few, many or a class when expanded.

clone size,V gene,J gene,D gene,CDR3 protein,CDR3 DNA
many,TRBV5-1,TRBJ2-3,.,CASSLETTDTQYF,TGCGCCAGCAGCTTGGAAACTACAGATACGCAGTATTTT
few,TRBV12-3/TRBV12-4,TRBJ1-5,TRBD1,CASSLGTGGIQPQHF,TGTGCCAGCAGTTTAGGGACAGGGGGCATTCAGCCCCAGCATTTT
many,TRBV7-2,TRBJ1-5,TRBD1,CASSDRQGQPQHF,TGTGCCAGCAGCGACCGACAGGGCCAGCCCCAGCATTTT
many,TRBV6-1,TRBJ1-2,TRBD1,CASRDLRQGDYGYTF,TGTGCCAGCAGGGACCTTCGACAGGGGGACTATGGCTACACCTTC
many,TRBV12-3/TRBV12-4,TRBJ2-1,TRBD2,CASSVLAGVVEQFF,TGTGCCAGCAGCGTACTAGCGGGGGTGGTTGAGCAGTTCTTC
many,TRBV9,TRBJ1-1,TRBD1,CASSKGQGGSEAFF,TGTGCCAGCAGCAAGGGACAGGGGGGATCTGAAGCTTTCTTT
many,TRBV4-2,TRBJ1-1,TRBD1,CASSQVDRPNTEAFF,TGTGCCAGCAGCCAAGTGGACAGGCCGAACACTGAAGCTTTCTTT
many,TRBV6-1,TRBJ2-2,TRBD1,CASNWARGSGELFF,TGTGCCAGCAATTGGGCCAGGGGGTCCGGGGAGCTGTTTTTT
many,TRBV4-2,TRBJ1-1,TRBD1,CASSPGTGGGIMNTEAFF,TGTGCCAGCAGCCCAGGGACAGGGGGGGGGATAATGAACACTGAAGCTTTCTTT
.,TRBV4-2,TRBJ2-3,.,CASSQERGTGYDTQYF,TGTGCCAGCAGCCAAGAGCGAGGGACTGGATACGATACGCAGTATTTT
.,TRBV6-2/TRBV6-3,TRBJ2-3,TRBD1,CASSRQGTDTQYF,TGTGCCAGCAGCAGACAGGGCACCGATACGCAGTATTTT
.,TRBV7-7,TRBJ2-5,.,CASSLAQGRGQETQYF,TGTGCCAGCAGTTTGGCCCAGGGCAGGGGTCAAGAGACCCAGTACTTC
many,TRBV12-3/TRBV12-4,TRBJ2-3,.,CASSKSGQLTDTQYF,TGTGCCAGCAGTAAATCTGGACAGTTAACAGATACGCAGTATTTT
many,TRBV5-4,TRBJ2-1,.,CASSSTYNEQFF,TGTGCCAGCAGCTCCACCTACAATGAGCAGTTCTTC
many,TRBV6-6,TRBJ1-2,TRBD1,CASRPDRGANYGYTF,TGTGCCAGCAGACCCGACAGGGGAGCGAACTATGGCTACACCTTC
many,TRBV11-1,TRBJ2-1,TRBD2,CASSPRTSGDYNEQFF,TGTGCCAGCAGCCCACGGACTAGCGGGGATTACAATGAGCAGTTCTTC
many,TRBV7-2,TRBJ1-2,.,CASSLEFMGTDNYGYTF,TGTGCCAGCAGCTTAGAATTTATGGGGACTGATAACTATGGCTACACCTTC
.,TRBV18,TRBJ1-2,TRBD1,CASSPQGTAYPYGYTF,TGTGCCAGCTCACCTCAGGGGACAGCCTACCCATATGGCTACACCTTC
.,TRBV9,TRBJ2-1,TRBD2,CASSPTGGKDIFYNEQFF,TGTGCCAGCAGCCCTACGGGGGGAAAGGACATATTTTACAATGAGCAGTTCTTC
many,TRBV5-1,TRBJ1-4,TRBD1,CASSLMGQTTNEKLFF,TGCGCCAGCAGCTTGATGGGACAGACAACTAATGAAAAACTGTTTTTT
many,TRBV2,TRBJ2-3,TRBD1,CASSDPGTGPTDTQYF,TGTGCCAGCAGTGATCCCGGGACAGGGCCCACAGATACGCAGTATTTT
many,TRBV7-2,TRBJ1-2,TRBD1,CASSPAGGGGYGYTF,TGTGCCAGCAGCCCCGCAGGGGGAGGAGGCTATGGCTACACCTTC
many,TRBV12-3/TRBV12-4,TRBJ1-1,.,CASSLGEKGVF,TGTGCCAGCAGCCTTGGGGAAAAAGGGGTTTTT
many,TRBV5-1,TRBJ1-3,TRBD1,CASSQLRTGIAGNTIYF,TGCGCCAGCAGCCAACTTCGGACAGGGATTGCTGGAAACACCATATATTTT
many,TRBV28,TRBJ1-3,.,CASSLRPSSGNTIYF,TGTGCCAGCAGTTTAAGGCCTTCCTCTGGAAACACCATATATTTT
.,TRBV30,TRBJ2-7,TRBD1,CAWSRDRGTYEQYF,TGTGCCTGGTCCCGGGACAGGGGTACCTACGAGCAGTACTTC
.,TRBV12-3/TRBV12-4,TRBJ2-3,.,CASTYTSGVLGYF,TGTGCCAGCACCTATACCTCCGGGGTCCTGGGGTATTTT
many,TRBV11-2,TRBJ1-1,.,CASSFGGGTEAFF,TGTGCCAGCAGCTTTGGGGGGGGCACTGAAGCTTTCTTT
.,TRBV15,TRBJ2-7,TRBD1,CATRESGTGAYEQYF,TGTGCCACCAGGGAGTCCGGGACAGGGGCCTACGAGCAGTACTTC
few,TRBV5-1,TRBJ1-1,.,CASRPWITADTEAFF,TGCGCCAGCAGACCTTGGATTACAGCTGACACTGAAGCTTTCTTT
.,TRBV24-1,TRBJ2-3,TRBD2,CATSDPTSGGNPDTQYF,TGTGCCACCAGTGACCCCACTAGCGGGGGGAATCCAGATACGCAGTATTTT
.,TRBV6-5,TRBJ1-2,TRBD1,CASRRTGSEGYTF,TGTGCCAGCCGAAGGACAGGGTCGGAGGGCTACACCTTC
few,TRBV5-1,TRBJ2-5,TRBD1,CASSLTGQVQETQYF,TGCGCCAGCAGCTTGACGGGACAGGTCCAAGAGACCCAGTACTTC
many,TRBV7-8,TRBJ2-7,.,CASSISYYEQYF,TGTGCCAGCAGCATAAGCTACTACGAGCAGTACTTC
many,TRBV19,TRBJ1-1,TRBD1,CASSTADRGDTEAFF,TGTGCCAGTAGTACTGCGGACAGGGGCGACACTGAAGCTTTCTTT
many,TRBV28,TRBJ1-5,.,CASSSPTDQPQHF,TGTGCCAGCAGTTCCCCGACTGATCAGCCCCAGCATTTT
few,TRBV7-2,TRBJ1-1,.,CASSLAVGQNTEAFF,TGTGCCAGCAGCTTAGCGGTTGGCCAGAACACTGAAGCTTTCTTT
many,TRBV6-1,TRBJ1-3,.,CASSVTGNTIYF,TGTGCCAGCAGTGTAACTGGAAACACCATATATTTT
many,TRBV4-3,TRBJ1-1,.,CASSQSGYTEAFF,TGCGCCAGCAGCCAATCAGGGTACACTGAAGCTTTCTTT
few,TRBV7-2,TRBJ2-7,.,CASKGGYEQYF,TGTGCCAGCAAAGGGGGTTACGAGCAGTACTTC
few,TRBV12-3/TRBV12-4,TRBJ2-3,TRBD1,CASSLNRGQGTDTQYF,TGTGCCAGCAGTCTCAACAGGGGGCAGGGCACAGATACGCAGTATTTT
.,TRBV30,TRBJ2-7,TRBD1,CACPGGAYEQYF,TGTGCCTGCCCAGGGGGAGCCTACGAGCAGTACTTC
.,TRBV7-9,TRBJ2-5,.,CASSWAQETQYF,TGTGCCAGCAGTTGGGCCCAAGAGACCCAGTACTTC
many,TRBV5-1,TRBJ2-7,.,CASSFFPGDNYEQYF,TGCGCCAGCAGCTTTTTTCCCGGGGACAACTACGAGCAGTACTTC
many,TRBV19,TRBJ2-7,TRBD1,CASSPGTGAPGGSYEQYF,TGTGCCAGTAGCCCCGGGACAGGGGCCCCGGGGGGCTCCTACGAGCAGTACTTC
many,TRBV19,TRBJ1-5,TRBD1,CASSTQQGAGNQPQHF,TGTGCCAGTAGTACCCAACAGGGGGCTGGCAATCAGCCCCAGCATTTT
many,TRBV5-5,TRBJ2-7,TRBD2,CASSWAASGAIYEQYF,TGTGCCAGCAGCTGGGCGGCTAGCGGGGCGATCTACGAGCAGTACTTC
many,TRBV4-3,TRBJ2-4,TRBD1,CASSQDFRGSQYF,TGCGCCAGCAGCCAAGATTTCAGGGGGTCTCAGTACTTC
many,TRBV11-2,TRBJ1-3,.,CASSPGPTGSGNTIYF,TGTGCCAGCAGCCCTGGGCCGACAGGCTCTGGAAACACCATATATTTT
many,TRBV28,TRBJ2-5,.,CASTVGGAIETQYF,TGTGCCAGCACCGTCGGAGGGGCCATCGAGACCCAGTACTTC
many,TRBV2,TRBJ2-7,TRBD2,CASSKRTSGGLSSYEQYF,TGTGCCAGCAGTAAACGGACTAGCGGGGGGTTAAGCTCCTACGAGCAGTACTTC
many,TRBV12-3/TRBV12-4,TRBJ1-2,.,CASSFPGAGYTF,TGTGCCAGCAGTTTTCCAGGGGCGGGCTACACCTTC
many,TRBV4-1,TRBJ1-3,.,CASSQDPRRQSGNTIYF,TGCGCCAGCAGCCAAGATCCCCGCCGTCAGTCCGGAAACACCATATATTTT
.,TRBV29-1,TRBJ1-2,.,CSAYREYPYGYTF,TGCAGCGCCTACAGGGAATACCCCTATGGCTACACCTTC
many,TRBV4-3,TRBJ2-1,.,CASSQDRGGANNEQFF,TGCGCCAGCAGCCAAGATAGAGGGGGGGCCAACAATGAGCAGTTCTTC
many,TRBV10-3,TRBJ1-5,.,CAIIPYVQPQHF,TGTGCCATCATACCCTACGTTCAGCCCCAGCATTTT
.,TRBV7-2,TRBJ2-7,.,CASSLGVVGGYEQYF,TGTGCCAGCAGCTTAGGAGTAGTAGGGGGCTACGAGCAGTACTTC
few,TRBV4-1,TRBJ1-2,TRBD1,CASSQGAPGQGNYGYTF,TGCGCCAGCAGCCAAGGGGCCCCGGGACAGGGGAACTATGGCTACACCTTC